This T cell receptor beta chain was recovered during a study of T cell changes during pregnancy in multiple sclerosis. The CDR3 totals 15 residues. The germline gives CDR1 SGHTA, CDR2 FQGNSA. The germline V and J ends were trimmed by 1 base and 2 bases, with 10 bases remaining between them. Clones were sequenced by immunoSEQ multiplex PCR, and TCRdb holds only the in-frame ones, with some missing. Among fewer than 75,000 clones listed, 75% to 95% were seen once. The source was peripheral blood, collected after pregnancy. This receptor was taken from a female donor in good health, enrolled as a control in a pregnancy study. The V and J genes are TRBV7-2 and TRBJ2-3; the D gene is possibly TRBD1 (5 bases). Written as DNA, the CDR3 is TGTGCCAGCAGCTTAGTCGGACATAACACAGATACGCAGTATTTT. Protein: CASSLVGHNTDTQYF. Based on the CDR3 plus reference TRBV7-2 and TRBJ2-3, the full variable domain is GAGVSQSPSNKVTEKGKDVELRCDPISGHTALYWYRQSLGQGLEFLIYFQGNSAPDKSGLPSDRFSAERTGGSVSTLTIQRTQQEDSAVYLCASSLVGHNTDTQYFGPGTRLTVL.